This T cell receptor beta chain was identified in a study of cytomegalovirus exposure and HLA in healthy donors. V was pared by 6 bases and J by 1 base, with 16 bases between. This CDR3 has 16 amino acids. Germline V gene lookup returns CDR1 SGDLS and CDR2 YYNGEE. This cohort consisted of healthy bone marrow donors. Primers for the PCR totalled 60 Vbeta and 13 Jbeta. Libraries were prepared by immunoSEQ multiplex PCR; TCRdb keeps only in-frame clonotypes and omits some of them. This table holds 150,000 or so clones, around 75% found once. Study-wide points: In terms of immune exposure information, only CMV serostatus was available.

Remarks on this clone: What it recognizes is unknown.

The specimen was PBMCs. The sequence was collected from a young man in good health and CMV-seropositive. V and J are TRBV9 and TRBJ1-4; maybe TRBD1 (6 bases). CDR3 bases: TGTGCCAGCACCAGTACAGGGAGCGGAACTAATGAAAAACTGTTTTTT. Translating it yields CASTSTGSGTNEKLFF.